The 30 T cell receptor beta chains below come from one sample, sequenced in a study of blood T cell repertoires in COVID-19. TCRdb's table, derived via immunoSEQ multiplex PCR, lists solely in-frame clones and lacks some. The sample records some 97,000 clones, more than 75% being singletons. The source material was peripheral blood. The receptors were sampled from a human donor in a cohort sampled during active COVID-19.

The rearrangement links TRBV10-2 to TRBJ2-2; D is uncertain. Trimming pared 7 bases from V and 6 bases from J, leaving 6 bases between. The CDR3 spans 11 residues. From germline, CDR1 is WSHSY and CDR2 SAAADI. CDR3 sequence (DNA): TGCGCCAGCAAACATTCCGGGGAGCTGTTTTTT. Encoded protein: CASKHSGELFF.

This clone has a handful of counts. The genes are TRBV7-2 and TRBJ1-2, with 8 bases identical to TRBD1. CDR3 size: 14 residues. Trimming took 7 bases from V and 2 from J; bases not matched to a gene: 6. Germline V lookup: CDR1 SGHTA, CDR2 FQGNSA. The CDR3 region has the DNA TGTGCCAGCATCCCCGACAGGGGAAACTATGGCTACACCTTC. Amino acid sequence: CASIPDRGNYGYTF.

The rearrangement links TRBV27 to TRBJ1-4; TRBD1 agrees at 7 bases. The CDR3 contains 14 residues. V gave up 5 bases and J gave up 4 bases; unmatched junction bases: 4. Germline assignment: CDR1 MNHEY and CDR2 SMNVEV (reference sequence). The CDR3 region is CASSTGTDNEKLFF. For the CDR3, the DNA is TGTGCCAGCAGTACCGGGACAGATAATGAAAAACTGTTTTTT.

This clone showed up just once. The CDR3 DNA reads as TGTGCCATCAGTCCCCCGGGAACAAACGTCTACGAGCAGTACTTC. It specifies CAISPPGTNVYEQYF. The chain combines TRBV10-3 with TRBJ2-7; TRBD2 is a possible D gene (5 bases). V was clipped by 5 bases and J by 3 bases, with 17 bases between them. Germline V gives CDR1 ENHRY, CDR2 SYGVKD. This CDR3 spans 15 amino acids.

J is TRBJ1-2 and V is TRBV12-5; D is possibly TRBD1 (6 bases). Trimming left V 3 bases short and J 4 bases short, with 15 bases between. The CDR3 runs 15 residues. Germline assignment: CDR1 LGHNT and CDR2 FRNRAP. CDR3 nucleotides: TGTGCTAGTGGTTTCAGGGACACGGACCTCTATGGCTACACCTTC. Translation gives CASGFRDTDLYGYTF.

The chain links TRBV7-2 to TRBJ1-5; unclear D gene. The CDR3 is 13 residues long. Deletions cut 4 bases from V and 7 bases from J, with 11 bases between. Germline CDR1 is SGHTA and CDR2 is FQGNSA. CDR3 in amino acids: CASSSRVGQPQHF. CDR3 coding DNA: TGTGCCAGCAGCTCGAGGGTGGGGCAGCCCCAGCATTTT.

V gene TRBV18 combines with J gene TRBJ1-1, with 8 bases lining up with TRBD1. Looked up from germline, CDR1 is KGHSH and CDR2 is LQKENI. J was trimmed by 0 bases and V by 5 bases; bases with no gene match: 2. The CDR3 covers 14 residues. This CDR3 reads CASSSGQVNTEAFF. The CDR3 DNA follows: TGTGCCAGCTCATCGGGACAGGTGAACACTGAAGCTTTCTTT.

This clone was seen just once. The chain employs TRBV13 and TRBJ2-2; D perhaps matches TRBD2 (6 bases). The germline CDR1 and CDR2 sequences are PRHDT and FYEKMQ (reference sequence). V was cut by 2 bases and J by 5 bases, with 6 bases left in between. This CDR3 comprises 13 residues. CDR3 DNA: TGTGCCAGCAGCTTACGGGGGACCGGGGAGCTGTTTTTT. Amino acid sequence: CASSLRGTGELFF.

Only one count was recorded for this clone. The CDR3 spells CASSRTGADTEAFF. CDR3 DNA sequence: TGTGCCAGCAGTCGGACAGGGGCGGACACTGAAGCTTTCTTT. The chain employs TRBV6-6 and TRBJ1-1; TRBD1 matches 9 bases. Germline CDR1 is MNHNY and CDR2 is SVGAGI (reference sequence). This CDR3 contains 14 residues. The trim removed 5 bases at V and 3 bases at J, leaving 4 bases unmatched.

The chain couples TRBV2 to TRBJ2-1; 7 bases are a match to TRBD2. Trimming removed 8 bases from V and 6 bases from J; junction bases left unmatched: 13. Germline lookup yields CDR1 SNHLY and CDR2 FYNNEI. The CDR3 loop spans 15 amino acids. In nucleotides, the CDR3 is TGTGCCAGCGATCCCGACGGGAGGACTGGCAATGAGCAGTTCTTC. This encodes CASDPDGRTGNEQFF.

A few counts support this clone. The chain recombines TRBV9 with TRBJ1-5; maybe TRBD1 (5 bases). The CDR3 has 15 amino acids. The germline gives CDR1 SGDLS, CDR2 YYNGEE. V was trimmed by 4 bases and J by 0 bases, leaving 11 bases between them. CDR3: CASSRETDSNQPQHF. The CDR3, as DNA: TGTGCCAGCAGCCGTGAGACAGATAGCAATCAGCCCCAGCATTTT.

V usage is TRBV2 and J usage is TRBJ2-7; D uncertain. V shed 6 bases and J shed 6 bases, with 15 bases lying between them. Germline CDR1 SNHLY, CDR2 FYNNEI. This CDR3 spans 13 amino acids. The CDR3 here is CASSAAGVPEQYF. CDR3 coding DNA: TGTGCCAGCAGCGCGGCCGGAGTTCCCGAGCAGTACTTC.

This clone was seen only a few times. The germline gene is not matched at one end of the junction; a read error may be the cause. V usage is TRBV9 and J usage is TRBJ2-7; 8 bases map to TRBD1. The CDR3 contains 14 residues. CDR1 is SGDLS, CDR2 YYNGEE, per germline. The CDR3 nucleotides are TGTGCCAGCAGTGTAGGACAGGGCAGAGGCGAGCAGTACTTC. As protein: CASSVGQGRGEQYF.

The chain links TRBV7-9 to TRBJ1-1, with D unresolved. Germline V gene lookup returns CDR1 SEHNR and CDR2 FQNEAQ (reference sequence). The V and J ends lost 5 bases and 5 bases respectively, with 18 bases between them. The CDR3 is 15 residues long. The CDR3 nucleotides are TGTGCCAGCAGCCCCAAGGTGAGGTATGGGACTGAAGCTTTCTTT. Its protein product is CASSPKVRYGTEAFF.

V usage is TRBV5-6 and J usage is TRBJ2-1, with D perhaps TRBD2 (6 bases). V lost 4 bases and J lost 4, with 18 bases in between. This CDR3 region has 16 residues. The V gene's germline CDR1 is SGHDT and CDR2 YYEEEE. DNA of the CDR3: TGTGCCAGCAGCGTGCAAGTGGTAGCGGCTTACAATGAGCAGTTCTTC. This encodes CASSVQVVAAYNEQFF.

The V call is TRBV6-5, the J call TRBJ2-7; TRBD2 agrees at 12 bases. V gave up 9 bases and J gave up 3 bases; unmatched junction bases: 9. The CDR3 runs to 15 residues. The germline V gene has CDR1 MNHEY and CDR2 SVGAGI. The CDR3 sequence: CASLTGTSGFYEQYF. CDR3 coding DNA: TGTGCCAGTCTTACCGGGACTAGCGGGTTCTACGAGCAGTACTTC.

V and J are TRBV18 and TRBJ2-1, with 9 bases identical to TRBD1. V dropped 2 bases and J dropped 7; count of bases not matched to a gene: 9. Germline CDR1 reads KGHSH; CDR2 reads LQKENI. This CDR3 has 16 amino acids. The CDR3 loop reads CASSPGQGRVYNEQFF. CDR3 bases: TGTGCCAGCTCACCAGGACAGGGGCGAGTTTATAATGAGCAGTTCTTC. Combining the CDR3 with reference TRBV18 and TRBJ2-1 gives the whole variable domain NAGVMQNPRHLVRRRGQEARLRCSPMKGHSHVYWYRQLPEEGLKFMVYLQKENIIDESGMPKERFSAEFPKEGPSILRIQQVVRGDSAAYFCASSPGQGRVYNEQFFGPGTRLTVL.

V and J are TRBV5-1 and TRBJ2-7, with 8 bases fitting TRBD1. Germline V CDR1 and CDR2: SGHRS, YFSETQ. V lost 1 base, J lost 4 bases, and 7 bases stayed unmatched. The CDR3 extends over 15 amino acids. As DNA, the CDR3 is TGCGCCAGCAGCTTGTTGGGGCAGGGGGCGTACGAGCAGTACTTC. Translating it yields CASSLLGQGAYEQYF.

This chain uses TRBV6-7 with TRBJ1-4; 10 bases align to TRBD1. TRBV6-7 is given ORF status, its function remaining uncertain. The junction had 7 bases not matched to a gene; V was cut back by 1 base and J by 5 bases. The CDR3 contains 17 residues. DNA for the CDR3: TGTGCCAGCAGTTACTTCCGGGACAGGGGACAAAATGAAAAACTGTTTTTT. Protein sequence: CASSYFRDRGQNEKLFF.

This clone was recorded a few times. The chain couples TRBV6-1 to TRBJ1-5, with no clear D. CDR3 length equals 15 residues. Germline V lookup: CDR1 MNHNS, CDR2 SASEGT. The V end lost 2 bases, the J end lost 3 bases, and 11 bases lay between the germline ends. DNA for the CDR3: TGTGCCAGCAGTGAAAATGTTATCCTCAATCAGCCCCAGCATTTT. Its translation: CASSENVILNQPQHF.

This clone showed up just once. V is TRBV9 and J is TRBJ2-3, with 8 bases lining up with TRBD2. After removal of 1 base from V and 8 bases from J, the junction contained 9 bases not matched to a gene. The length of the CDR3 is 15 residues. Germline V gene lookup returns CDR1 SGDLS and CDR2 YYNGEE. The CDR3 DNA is TGTGCCAGCAGCGTAAATTCGGCGGGAGGAGGTACGCAGTATTTT. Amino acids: CASSVNSAGGGTQYF.

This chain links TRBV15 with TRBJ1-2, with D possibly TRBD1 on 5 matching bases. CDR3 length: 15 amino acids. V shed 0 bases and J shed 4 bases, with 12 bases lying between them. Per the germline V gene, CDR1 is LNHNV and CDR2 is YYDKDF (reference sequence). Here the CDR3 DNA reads TGTGCCACCAGCAGAGATACCCAGGGCAGCTATGGCTACACCTTC. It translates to CATSRDTQGSYGYTF.

The CDR3 reads CATSRDPGDSGNTIYF. In nucleotides, the CDR3 is TGTGCCACCAGCAGGGATCCAGGCGACTCTGGAAACACCATATATTTT. The genes are TRBV15 and TRBJ1-3; unclear D gene. The CDR3 contains 16 residues. Trimming shortened V by 3 bases and J by 0 bases, and 12 bases separated the two germline ends. CDR1 LNHNV and CDR2 YYDKDF come from the germline V gene (reference sequence).

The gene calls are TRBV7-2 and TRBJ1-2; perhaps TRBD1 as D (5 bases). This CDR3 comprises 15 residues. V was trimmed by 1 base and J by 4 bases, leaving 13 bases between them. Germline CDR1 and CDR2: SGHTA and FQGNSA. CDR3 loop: CASSLGGWRGYGYTF. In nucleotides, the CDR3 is TGTGCCAGCAGCTTAGGGGGGTGGCGGGGCTATGGCTACACCTTC.

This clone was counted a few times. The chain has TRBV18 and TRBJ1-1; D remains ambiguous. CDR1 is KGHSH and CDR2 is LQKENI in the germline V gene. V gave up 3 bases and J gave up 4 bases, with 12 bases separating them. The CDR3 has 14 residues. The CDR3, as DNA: TGTGCCAGCTCACCGTACACAGAGCTCACTGAAGCTTTCTTT. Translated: CASSPYTELTEAFF.

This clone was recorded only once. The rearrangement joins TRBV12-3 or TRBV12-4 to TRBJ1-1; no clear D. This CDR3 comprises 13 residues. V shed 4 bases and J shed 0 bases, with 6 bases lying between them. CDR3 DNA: TGTGCCAGCAGTTCGGTACTGAACACTGAAGCTTTCTTT. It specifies CASSSVLNTEAFF.

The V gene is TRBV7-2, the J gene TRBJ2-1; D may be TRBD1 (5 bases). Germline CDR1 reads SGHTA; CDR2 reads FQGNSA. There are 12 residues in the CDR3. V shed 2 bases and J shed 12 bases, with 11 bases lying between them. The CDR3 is CASSLSRVGQFF. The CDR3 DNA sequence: TGTGCCAGCAGCTTAAGCAGGGTTGGGCAGTTCTTC.

CDR3 protein: CASLYYNEQFF. For the CDR3, the DNA is TGTGCCAGCCTTTACTACAATGAGCAGTTCTTC. This chain uses TRBV2 with TRBJ2-1; D remains unclear. Germline lookup yields CDR1 SNHLY and CDR2 FYNNEI. V lost 8 bases and J 3 bases, leaving 5 bases between the germline ends. The CDR3 covers 11 residues.

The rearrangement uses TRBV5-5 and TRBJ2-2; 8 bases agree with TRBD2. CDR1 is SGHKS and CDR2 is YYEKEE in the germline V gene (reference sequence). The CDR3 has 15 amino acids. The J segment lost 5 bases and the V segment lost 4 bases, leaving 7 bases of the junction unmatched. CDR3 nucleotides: TGTGCCAGCAGCCCCGGGGGGGGGCGAACCGGGGAGCTGTTTTTT. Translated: CASSPGGGRTGELFF.

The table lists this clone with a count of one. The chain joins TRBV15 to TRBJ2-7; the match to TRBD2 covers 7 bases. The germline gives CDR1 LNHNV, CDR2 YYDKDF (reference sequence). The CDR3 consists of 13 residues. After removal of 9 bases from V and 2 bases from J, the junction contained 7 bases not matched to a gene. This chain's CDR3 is CATAGVPTYEQYF. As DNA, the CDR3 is TGTGCCACGGCGGGAGTCCCAACCTACGAGCAGTACTTC.